These 28 T cell receptor beta chains originate from one sample sequenced in a study of blood T cell repertoires in COVID-19. Here immunoSEQ multiplex PCR was the method, and the copy in TCRdb shows in-frame clones only, minus some. The sample has some 360,000 clones; about nine tenths are singletons. Material: peripheral blood. The source is a woman in her sixties or seventies with COVID-19, enrolled during active disease.

The chain is built from TRBV2 and TRBJ1-2; D not resolved. The CDR3 covers 15 residues. Germline CDR1 and CDR2: SNHLY and FYNNEI. Trimming pared 3 bases from V and 7 bases from J, leaving 18 bases between. DNA of the CDR3: TGTGCCAGCAGTGATGGTAGTCGGCAGGTGCTTGGCTACACCTTC. This translates into CASSDGSRQVLGYTF. Together with reference TRBV2 and TRBJ1-2, the CDR3 gives the full variable domain: EPEVTQTPSHQVTQMGQEVILRCVPISNHLYFYWYRQILGQKVEFLVSFYNNEISEKSEIFDDQFSVERPDGSNFTLKIRSTKLEDSAMYFCASSDGSRQVLGYTFGSGTRLTVV.

This clone has only a few counts. The sample contains more than one DNA sequence encoding this CDR3. This chain uses TRBV12-5 with TRBJ1-1; D is undetermined. Trimming cost V 5 bases and J 0 bases, with 7 bases left between them. Germline assignment: CDR1 LGHNT and CDR2 FRNRAP. This CDR3 is 13 amino acids long. This chain's CDR3 is CASGPGLNTEAFF. CDR3 nucleotides: TGTGCTAGTGGTCCGGGGTTGAACACTGAAGCTTTCTTT.

The chain recombines TRBV7-3 with TRBJ2-7; TRBD1 aligns across 9 bases. The CDR3 has 13 residues. Germline V gene data show CDR1 as SGHTA and CDR2 as FQGTGA. V lost 5 bases, J lost 6 bases, and 5 bases stayed unmatched. The CDR3 spells CASSPTGGSEQYF. The CDR3 DNA follows: TGTGCCAGCAGCCCGACAGGGGGGAGCGAGCAGTACTTC.

The chain uses TRBV19 and TRBJ2-5; 7 bases are shared with TRBD1. After removal of 4 bases from V and 2 bases from J, the junction contained 7 bases not matched to a gene. CDR1 is LNHDA and CDR2 is SQIVND in the germline V gene (reference sequence). The CDR3 runs 15 residues. The CDR3 loop is CASSRTGPPQETQYF. In nucleotides, the CDR3 is TGTGCCAGTAGTAGGACAGGCCCGCCTCAAGAGACCCAGTACTTC.

This chain joins TRBV27 and TRBJ1-5; D may be TRBD1 (5 bases). Germline CDR1 reads MNHEY; CDR2 reads SMNVEV (reference sequence). Trimming stripped 8 bases from V and 2 bases from J, with 13 bases between. The CDR3 consists of 14 residues. The CDR3 DNA follows: TGTGCCAGCGGATGGCGGGGGGGCAATCAGCCCCAGCATTTT. This translates into CASGWRGGNQPQHF.

This clone was seen once. The V and J genes are TRBV7-9 and TRBJ2-1, with D possibly matching TRBD1 (6 bases). Trimming stripped 1 base from V and 2 bases from J, with 9 bases between. Germline CDR1 reads SEHNR; CDR2 reads FQNEAQ (reference sequence). The CDR3 loop spans 15 amino acids. For the CDR3, the DNA is TGTGCCAGCAGCTTAGAGGGACACGCCTACAATGAGCAGTTCTTC. It yields the protein CASSLEGHAYNEQFF. The full variable domain, its missing parts supplied by reference TRBV7-9 and TRBJ2-1, is DTGVSQNPRHKITKRGQNVTFRCDPISEHNRLYWYRQTLGQGPEFLTYFQNEAQLEKSRLLSDRFSAERPKGSFSTLEIQRTEQGDSAMYLCASSLEGHAYNEQFFGPGTRLTVL.

This chain links TRBV20-1 with TRBJ1-5; TRBD1 aligns across 8 bases. Per germline, CDR1 DFQATT and CDR2 SNEGSKA (reference sequence). CDR3 length: 14 amino acids. V lost 3 bases and J lost 2; bases outside the gene matches: 3. CDR3 region: CSASSDRGNQPQHF. CDR3 sequence (DNA): TGCAGTGCTAGTTCGGACAGGGGCAATCAGCCCCAGCATTTT.

The chain employs TRBV29-1 and TRBJ2-1, with 10 positions matching TRBD1. With V trimmed by 6 bases and J by 6 bases, 23 bases remained unmatched. This CDR3 comprises 19 residues. The germline V gene has CDR1 SQVTM and CDR2 ANQGSEA. CDR3 bases: TGCAGCGTACTCACCGGGACAGGGGCTCAAGGCTCGGGAGGCAATGAGCAGTTCTTC. This codes for CSVLTGTGAQGSGGNEQFF.

The V gene is TRBV7-9, the J gene TRBJ2-7; 7 bases agree with TRBD1. Germline V gene data show CDR1 as SEHNR and CDR2 as FQNEAQ (reference sequence). CDR3 length equals 14 residues. V lost 1 base and J lost 7; bases outside the gene matches: 7. CDR3 coding DNA: TGTGCCAGCAGCTTAGATGGGACAGCGAGGGAGCAGTACTTC. It specifies CASSLDGTAREQYF. Looking up the rest from reference TRBV7-9 and TRBJ2-7 gives the full variable domain: DTGVSQNPRHKITKRGQNVTFRCDPISEHNRLYWYRQTLGQGPEFLTYFQNEAQLEKSRLLSDRFSAERPKGSFSTLEIQRTEQGDSAMYLCASSLDGTAREQYFGPGTRLTVT.

The chain has TRBV4-1 and TRBJ1-2; TRBD1 agrees at 7 bases. CDR3 length: 15 amino acids. CDR1 and CDR2 from the germline V gene are MGHRA and YSYEKL. The J segment lost 2 bases and the V segment lost 4 bases, leaving 7 bases of the junction unmatched. The CDR3 sequence: CASSLGTELNYGYTF. CDR3 in DNA: TGCGCCAGCAGCCTTGGGACAGAACTAAACTATGGCTACACCTTC.

The V and J genes are TRBV7-3 and TRBJ1-2; D gene ambiguous. Per germline, CDR1 SGHTA and CDR2 FQGTGA. The CDR3 covers 13 residues. V lost 5 bases and J lost 2, with 9 bases in between. The CDR3 loop is CASSRRLNYGYTF. The CDR3 nucleotides read TGTGCCAGCAGCCGCAGGTTGAACTATGGCTACACCTTC.

The gene calls are TRBV7-9 and TRBJ1-1; 9 nucleotides match TRBD1. The junction had 11 bases not matched to a gene; V was cut back by 4 bases and J by 11 bases. The CDR3 runs to 14 residues. Germline V gives CDR1 SEHNR, CDR2 FQNEAQ (reference sequence). The CDR3 protein is CASSSDRGPLWAFF. The CDR3 DNA is TGTGCCAGCAGCTCGGACAGGGGCCCTTTGTGGGCTTTCTTT.

In DNA, the CDR3 is TGTGCCAGCAGCCCGACCAGGGACACCGGGGAGCTGTTTTTT. Translation: CASSPTRDTGELFF. The chain has TRBV11-2 and TRBJ2-2, with TRBD1 as a possible D gene (5 bases). V was trimmed by 5 bases and J by 3 bases, leaving 10 bases between them. This CDR3 spans 14 amino acids. Germline loops: CDR1 SGHAT, CDR2 FQNNGV.

This clone was found once. The chain joins TRBV30 to TRBJ1-2; unclear D gene. CDR1 GTSNPN and CDR2 SVGIG come from the germline V gene (reference sequence). This CDR3 has 14 residues. The ends were cut back, 5 bases at V and 6 bases at J, with 19 bases in the middle. Here the CDR3 reads CAWSRNGESHGYTF. The CDR3 nucleotides read TGTGCCTGGTCAAGGAATGGGGAGAGTCATGGCTACACCTTC. Full variable domain (missing parts from reference TRBV30 and TRBJ1-2): SQTIHQWPATLVQPVGSPLSLECTVEGTSNPNLYWYRQAAGRGLQLLFYSVGIGQISSEVPQNLSASRPQDRQFILSSKKLLLSDSGFYLCAWSRNGESHGYTFGSGTRLTVV.

The J gene is TRBJ2-7, the V gene TRBV7-8, with a possible D match to TRBD1 (6 bases). With 5 bases removed from V and 3 bases from J, the gap between germline ends came to 14 bases. There are 14 residues in the CDR3. Germline-derived CDR1 and CDR2 are SGHVS and FQNEAQ. DNA for the CDR3: TGTGCCAGCAGCCGACAGGTAAAAGACTACGAGCAGTACTTC. The encoded protein is CASSRQVKDYEQYF.

The chain joins TRBV19 to TRBJ2-3; 8 bases match TRBD2. Trimming took 5 bases from V and 3 from J; bases not matched to a gene: 4. The CDR3 loop spans 14 amino acids. Germline assignment: CDR1 LNHDA and CDR2 SQIVND (reference sequence). The CDR3 sequence: CASSRTSGTDTQYF. CDR3 coding DNA: TGTGCCAGTAGTCGAACTAGCGGAACAGATACGCAGTATTTT.

This chain connects TRBV5-1 to TRBJ1-3; 8 bases map to TRBD1. This CDR3 is built from 15 residues. Trimming removed 4 bases from V and 2 bases from J; junction bases left unmatched: 5. CDR1 SGHRS and CDR2 YFSETQ come from the germline V gene. The DNA for the CDR3 is TGCGCCAGCAGCGGAAGGACAGGGACTGGAAACACCATATATTTT. This codes for CASSGRTGTGNTIYF.

Comment on this clone: The same CDR3 can be traced to other DNA sequences in this sample. The chain combines TRBV2 with TRBJ1-2; 7 bases are shared with TRBD1. V trimming: 5 bases; J trimming: 4 bases; junction bases outside the gene matches: 4. Germline V lookup: CDR1 SNHLY, CDR2 FYNNEI. The CDR3 covers 13 residues. The CDR3 region is CASSTDRVYGYTF. DNA for the CDR3: TGTGCCAGCAGTACTGACAGGGTCTATGGCTACACCTTC.

This chain uses TRBV19 with TRBJ1-4, with 11 nucleotides matching TRBD1. The V and J ends lost 4 bases and 7 bases, in that order; junction bases with no gene match: 5. Germline-derived CDR1 and CDR2 are LNHDA and SQIVND (reference sequence). The CDR3 is 15 residues long. The CDR3 spells CASSTTGTGGEKLFF. The CDR3, as DNA: TGTGCCAGTAGTACAACCGGGACAGGGGGTGAAAAACTGTTTTTT. Using reference TRBV19 and TRBJ1-4 for the parts outside the CDR3, the full variable domain is DGGITQSPKYLFRKEGQNVTLSCEQNLNHDAMYWYRQDPGQGLRLIYYSQIVNDFQKGDIAEGYSVSREKKESFPLTVTSAQKNPTAFYLCASSTTGTGGEKLFFGSGTQLSVL.

The chain employs TRBV19 and TRBJ1-2, with a tentative D call TRBD1 (6 bases). Trimming pared 4 bases from V and 0 bases from J, leaving 12 bases between. CDR3 length equals 15 residues. Germline V gene sequence: CDR1 LNHDA, CDR2 SQIVND (reference sequence). CDR3 in DNA: TGTGCCAGTAGTAAGAAGCAGGGGCCTAACTATGGCTACACCTTC. Encoded protein: CASSKKQGPNYGYTF.

The chain combines TRBV5-4 with TRBJ1-3, with 8 bases aligning to TRBD1. Germline CDR1 is SGHNT and CDR2 is YYREEE (reference sequence). The CDR3 has 16 residues. Trimming at V came to 4 bases and at J to 4 bases, leaving 10 bases not matched to a gene. In DNA, the CDR3 is TGTGCCAGCAGCCCGCGACAGGGGTTGGCCGGAAACACCATATATTTT. Protein sequence: CASSPRQGLAGNTIYF.

This chain uses TRBV5-1 with TRBJ1-2, with 7 bases aligning to TRBD1. CDR3 length: 16 amino acids. Germline CDR1 is SGHRS and CDR2 is YFSETQ. After removal of 5 bases from V and 0 bases from J, the junction contained 10 bases not matched to a gene. DNA of the CDR3: TGCGCCAGCAGGGCTTTCCCCGGGACAGCTAACTATGGCTACACCTTC. This codes for CASRAFPGTANYGYTF. The full variable domain, its missing parts supplied by reference TRBV5-1 and TRBJ1-2, is KAGVTQTPRYLIKTRGQQVTLSCSPISGHRSVSWYQQTPGQGLQFLFEYFSETQRNKGNFPGRFSGRQFSNSRSEMNVSTLELGDSALYLCASRAFPGTANYGYTFGSGTRLTVV.

V gene TRBV30 combines with J gene TRBJ1-1; the D gene is possibly TRBD1 (5 bases). This CDR3 has 14 residues. V was clipped by 2 bases and J by 0 bases, with 10 bases between them. Germline CDR1 and CDR2: GTSNPN and SVGIG (reference sequence). CDR3 bases: TGTGCCTGGAGTTCGGACATACTGAACACTGAAGCTTTCTTT. Its translation is CAWSSDILNTEAFF.

V usage is TRBV11-2 and J usage is TRBJ1-1, with D possibly TRBD1 on 5 matching bases. Germline CDR1 is SGHAT and CDR2 is FQNNGV. V lost 5 bases to trimming and J lost 0 bases, with 10 bases between them. The CDR3 extends over 14 amino acids. CDR3 sequence: CASSRQTLNTEAFF. The DNA of the CDR3 is TGTGCCAGCAGCCGACAGACCCTGAACACTGAAGCTTTCTTT.

Points on this clone: The sample carries other DNA sequences with the same CDR3. The chain employs TRBV29-1 and TRBJ1-1; the D gene is possibly TRBD1 (6 bases). V was trimmed by 3 bases and J by 2 bases, leaving 7 bases between them. CDR3 size: 12 residues. The germline V gene has CDR1 SQVTM and CDR2 ANQGSEA. The CDR3 protein is CSVDRGNTEAFF. For the CDR3, the DNA is TGCAGCGTTGACAGGGGAAACACTGAAGCTTTCTTT.

The rearrangement joins TRBV5-5 to TRBJ2-3; 12 bases are shared with TRBD1. The V gene end was trimmed by 5 bases and the J gene end by 3 bases; junction bases not matched to a gene: 10. There are 17 residues in the CDR3. Germline loops: CDR1 SGHKS, CDR2 YYEKEE (reference sequence). The CDR3 region has the DNA TGTGCCAGCAGTGGGGACAGGGGGCACCTGGGGACAGATACGCAGTATTTT. It yields the protein CASSGDRGHLGTDTQYF.

With respect to this clone: In the same sample, other DNA sequences code for this CDR3. This sequence joins TRBV5-1 and TRBJ2-1; D remains ambiguous. V gave up 0 bases and J gave up 4 bases, with 5 bases separating them. Germline V gene data show CDR1 as SGHRS and CDR2 as YFSETQ. CDR3 size: 13 residues. The CDR3 coding sequence is TGCGCCAGCAGCTTGGGGCAGTACAATGAGCAGTTCTTC. Translated: CASSLGQYNEQFF.

This clone has only one observation. The gene calls are TRBV19 and TRBJ1-1; possible D gene TRBD1, 5 bases. This CDR3 spans 13 amino acids. V lost 6 bases and J 4 bases, leaving 12 bases between the germline ends. Germline-derived CDR1 and CDR2 are LNHDA and SQIVND (reference sequence). In nucleotides, the CDR3 is TGTGCCAGTAGGCAGGGTAGGGGCACTGAAGCTTTCTTT. Translated: CASRQGRGTEAFF.